Following are 27 T cell receptor beta chains from one sample sequenced in a study of graft-versus-host responses after intestinal transplantation. Antigens for these TCRs are unknown. Sequencing used immunoSEQ multiplex PCR; TCRdb keeps in-frame clones, though not all of them. The sample has about 100,000 clones; approximately 84% are singletons. Sample: unstimulated CD4+ T cells sorted from spleen or lymph node cells, taken before transplant. The source is a human donor who was the organ donor for an intestinal transplant.

This sequence joins TRBV11-3 and TRBJ2-7; TRBD1 agrees at 9 bases. J lost 3 bases, V lost 2 bases, and 2 bases had no gene match. CDR3 length: 14 residues. CDR1 and CDR2 (germline): SGHNT, YENEEA. The CDR3 region is CASSLRDRDYEQYF. CDR3 DNA: TGTGCCAGCAGCTTACGGGACAGGGACTACGAGCAGTACTTC.

This chain joins TRBV6-1 and TRBJ1-1; a weak D match, TRBD1 (5 bases). The CDR3 totals 11 residues. V was cut by 6 bases and J by 5 bases, with 7 bases left in between. Germline V gene lookup returns CDR1 MNHNS and CDR2 SASEGT. The chain's CDR3 is CASRGDTEAFF. The CDR3 region has the DNA TGTGCCAGCAGGGGGGATACTGAAGCTTTCTTT.

The chain combines TRBV5-1 with TRBJ2-2; either TRBD1 or TRBD2 may supply D (5 bases each). The CDR3 runs 15 residues. Per the germline V gene, CDR1 is SGHRS and CDR2 is YFSETQ. V shed 4 bases and J shed 4 bases, with 14 bases lying between them. Written as DNA, the CDR3 is TGCGCCAGCAGCGGAGCTATTGGGGGCACCGGGGAGCTGTTTTTT. This translates into CASSGAIGGTGELFF.

The chain has TRBV18 and TRBJ1-1; D is possibly TRBD1 (5 bases). The V end was cut by 3 bases, the J end by 2 bases, with 13 bases between. This CDR3 has 15 amino acids. Germline CDR1 and CDR2: KGHSH and LQKENI. The CDR3 sequence: CASSPPQGANTEAFF. Here the CDR3 DNA reads TGTGCCAGCTCACCTCCCCAGGGAGCCAACACTGAAGCTTTCTTT.

The V call is TRBV29-1, the J call TRBJ2-3, with D tentatively TRBD2 (7 bases). V lost 7 bases to trimming and J lost 2 bases, with 19 bases between them. The CDR3 covers 15 residues. The germline gives CDR1 SQVTM, CDR2 ANQGSEA. The CDR3: CSAEGRGLYTDTQYF. CDR3 nucleotide sequence: TGCAGCGCCGAGGGGCGGGGGCTCTACACAGATACGCAGTATTTT.

V and J are TRBV7-2 and TRBJ2-5; 11 positions agree with TRBD2. V lost 6 bases to trimming and J lost 4 bases; unmatched junction nucleotides: 7. This CDR3 comprises 15 residues. Looked up from germline, CDR1 is SGHTA and CDR2 is FQGNSA. CDR3 sequence: CASRAISGGGETQYF. The CDR3 DNA sequence: TGTGCCAGCAGGGCAATTAGCGGGGGGGGAGAGACCCAGTACTTC.

The J gene is TRBJ1-2, the V gene TRBV28, with D possibly matching TRBD1 (5 bases). Looked up from germline, CDR1 is MDHEN and CDR2 is SYDVKM. This CDR3 region has 14 residues. V lost 6 bases and J 3 bases, leaving 14 bases between the germline ends. In DNA form, the CDR3 reads TGTGCCAGCAGCCCCACCCAGGGTCACTATGGCTACACCTTC. As protein: CASSPTQGHYGYTF.

The chain employs TRBV11-2 and TRBJ1-6, with 8 bases that match TRBD1. Germline CDR1 is SGHAT and CDR2 is FQNNGV. The length of the CDR3 is 14 residues. V shed 5 bases, J shed 7 bases, and the junction held 4 bases outside the gene matches. The DNA for the CDR3 is TGTGCCAGCAGCCCATGGACAGGGAATTCACCCCTCCACTTT. It specifies CASSPWTGNSPLHF.

The gene calls are TRBV19 and TRBJ1-1; D unclear. The CDR3 has 12 amino acids. The germline V and J ends were trimmed by 4 bases and 9 bases, with 12 bases remaining between them. CDR1 is LNHDA, CDR2 SQIVND, per germline (reference sequence). The CDR3 loop is CASSTGFYQAFF. In nucleotides, the CDR3 is TGTGCCAGTAGTACGGGGTTTTACCAAGCTTTCTTT.

The sample holds one count of this clone. The chain links TRBV7-9 to TRBJ1-6; D gene ambiguous. V was trimmed by 5 bases and J by 4 bases, leaving 6 bases between them. The germline CDR1 and CDR2 sequences are SEHNR and FQNEAQ (reference sequence). CDR3 size: 13 residues. CDR3 residues: CASSGSYNSPLHF. CDR3 bases: TGTGCCAGCAGCGGGAGTTATAATTCACCCCTCCACTTT.

On this clone: Other nucleotide sequences in the sample specify the same CDR3. The chain carries TRBV9 and TRBJ2-3; D unclear. In germline, CDR1 is SGDLS, CDR2 YYNGEE. The CDR3 consists of 13 residues. Trimming pared 0 bases from V and 1 base from J, leaving 3 bases between. The CDR3 loop is CASSVAGTDTQYF. The CDR3 region has the DNA TGTGCCAGCAGCGTAGCGGGCACAGATACGCAGTATTTT. The variable domain in full, with the rest retrieved from reference TRBV9 and TRBJ2-3, is DSGVTQTPKHLITATGQRVTLRCSPRSGDLSVYWYQQSLDQGLQFLIQYYNGEERAKGNILERFSAQQFPDLHSELNLSSLELGDSALYFCASSVAGTDTQYFGPGTRLTVL.

The chain joins TRBV28 to TRBJ1-3; D possibly corresponds to TRBD1 (5 bases). V was shortened by 5 bases and J by 4 bases, with 12 bases between the two germline ends. Germline V gene lookup returns CDR1 MDHEN and CDR2 SYDVKM. This CDR3 region has 14 residues. The DNA of the CDR3 is TGTGCCAGCAGTGCCGGGACCTACGGAAACACCATATATTTT. This encodes CASSAGTYGNTIYF.

This clone was seen a few times. The chain uses TRBV7-2 and TRBJ2-7; the D is unclear. Trimming removed 3 bases at V and 7 bases at J, with 13 bases between. The CDR3 extends over 13 amino acids. The germline CDR1 and CDR2 sequences are SGHTA and FQGNSA. The CDR3 sequence: CASSFGRGREQYF. CDR3 DNA sequence: TGTGCCAGCAGCTTTGGGCGCGGTCGGGAGCAGTACTTC. Variable domain in full (rest from reference TRBV7-2 and TRBJ2-7): GAGVSQSPSNKVTEKGKDVELRCDPISGHTALYWYRQSLGQGLEFLIYFQGNSAPDKSGLPSDRFSAERTGGSVSTLTIQRTQQEDSAVYLCASSFGRGREQYFGPGTRLTVT.

This clone has only one observation. This chain uses TRBV2 with TRBJ2-7; D is uncertain. The CDR3 has 10 residues. V lost 5 bases to trimming and J lost 2 bases, with 1 base between them. The germline gives CDR1 SNHLY, CDR2 FYNNEI. In DNA, the CDR3 is TGTGCCAGCAGTACCTACGAGCAGTACTTC. Protein: CASSTYEQYF. The variable domain in full, completed from reference TRBV2 and TRBJ2-7, reads EPEVTQTPSHQVTQMGQEVILRCVPISNHLYFYWYRQILGQKVEFLVSFYNNEISEKSEIFDDQFSVERPDGSNFTLKIRSTKLEDSAMYFCASSTYEQYFGPGTRLTVT.

This chain uses TRBV30 with TRBJ2-7; 8 bases align to TRBD1. Germline CDR1 and CDR2: GTSNPN and SVGIG (reference sequence). With 8 bases clipped from V and 7 bases from J, the junction kept 10 bases outside the gene matches. This CDR3 spans 12 amino acids. Here the CDR3 DNA reads TGTGCCACGTCGGACAGGGTGGAAGAGCAGTACTTC. Protein product: CATSDRVEEQYF.

Sample share makes this clone medium-sized. The chain has TRBV29-1 and TRBJ1-1, with D tentatively TRBD1 (5 bases). The V and J ends lost 6 bases and 1 base respectively, with 12 bases between them. This CDR3 region has 13 residues. The germline V gene encodes CDR1 SQVTM and CDR2 ANQGSEA. Here the CDR3 reads CSVQGAQNTEAFF. CDR3 coding DNA: TGCAGCGTCCAGGGTGCCCAGAACACTGAAGCTTTCTTT.

This chain connects TRBV28 to TRBJ2-3, with D unclear. Trimming left V 10 bases short and J 3 bases short, with 11 bases between. Germline values: CDR1 MDHEN, CDR2 SYDVKM. There are 12 residues in the CDR3. The CDR3 DNA reads TGTGCCACGCAAAAGGGAACAGATACGCAGTATTTT. Translated: CATQKGTDTQYF.

This rearrangement joins TRBV5-6 to TRBJ2-7; TRBD2 might be the D (6 bases). The V end lost 1 base, the J end lost 5 bases, and 10 bases lay between the germline ends. The CDR3 totals 13 residues. Germline V gives CDR1 SGHDT, CDR2 YYEEEE. Written as DNA, the CDR3 is TGTGCCAGCAGCTTGCGGGGGAGGAACGAGCAGTACTTC. Translating gives CASSLRGRNEQYF.

J is TRBJ1-1 and V is TRBV10-3, with D possibly TRBD1 on 5 matching bases. Germline CDR1 is ENHRY and CDR2 is SYGVKD. This CDR3 has 12 amino acids. Trimming took off 6 bases at V and 7 bases at J, with 12 bases between the two ends. The CDR3 reads CAISPNRFEAFF. DNA of the CDR3: TGTGCCATCAGCCCAAACAGGTTTGAAGCTTTCTTT.

J is TRBJ2-2 and V is TRBV5-1, with TRBD1 identical over 8 bases. The CDR3 spans 16 residues. The trim removed 2 bases at V and 4 bases at J, leaving 7 bases unmatched. Germline values: CDR1 SGHRS, CDR2 YFSETQ. The CDR3 nucleotides read TGCGCCAGCAGCTTTAGGACAGGGCTCTTCACCGGGGAGCTGTTTTTT. It translates to CASSFRTGLFTGELFF.

The rearrangement links TRBV5-6 to TRBJ1-2, with D unclear. From germline, CDR1 is SGHDT and CDR2 YYEEEE. The germline V and J ends were trimmed by 0 bases and 4 bases, with 10 bases remaining between them. There are 14 residues in the CDR3. The CDR3 spells CASSLVDGTYGYTF. The CDR3 nucleotides read TGTGCCAGCAGCTTGGTCGACGGAACCTATGGCTACACCTTC. Full variable domain (missing parts from reference TRBV5-6 and TRBJ1-2): DAGVTQSPTHLIKTRGQQVTLRCSPKSGHDTVSWYQQALGQGPQFIFQYYEEEERQRGNFPDRFSGHQFPNYSSELNVNALLLGDSALYLCASSLVDGTYGYTFGSGTRLTVV.

This chain connects TRBV6-1 to TRBJ2-7; the D gene is possibly TRBD1 (6 bases). The CDR3 extends over 14 amino acids. V was cut by 6 bases and J by 0 bases, with 12 bases left in between. The germline V gene has CDR1 MNHNS and CDR2 SASEGT. As DNA, the CDR3 is TGTGCCAGCAGCCGGGACACCTTCTCCTACGAGCAGTACTTC. This codes for CASSRDTFSYEQYF.

The chain recombines TRBV19 with TRBJ2-1; 9 bases are a match to TRBD2. The V segment lost 4 bases and the J segment 6 bases; nucleotides outside the gene matches: 7. CDR1 LNHDA and CDR2 SQIVND come from the germline V gene (reference sequence). The CDR3 is 15 residues long. The CDR3 spells CASSTARGGLNEQFF. As DNA, the CDR3 is TGTGCCAGTAGTACGGCGCGGGGGGGCCTCAATGAGCAGTTCTTC.

The chain has TRBV6-1 and TRBJ1-2; TRBD1 matches 7 bases. This CDR3 contains 15 residues. Germline V lookup: CDR1 MNHNS, CDR2 SASEGT. The V segment lost 1 base and the J segment 0 bases; nucleotides outside the gene matches: 2. CDR3 nucleotide sequence: TGTGCCAGCAGTGAAGGCGACAGGGCTAACTATGGCTACACCTTC. Translated, it gives CASSEGDRANYGYTF.

The CDR3 DNA follows: TGTGCCTGGAGTGAATGGGAGAACACTGAAGCTTTCTTT. Its translation: CAWSEWENTEAFF. This chain uses TRBV30 with TRBJ1-1; D remains unclear. This CDR3 spans 13 amino acids. The V end was cut by 1 base, the J end by 1 base, with 7 bases between. Germline CDR1 is GTSNPN and CDR2 is SVGIG (reference sequence).

This chain uses TRBV18 with TRBJ1-1, with 11 bases matching TRBD1. Looked up from germline, CDR1 is KGHSH and CDR2 is LQKENI. V dropped 0 bases and J dropped 6; count of bases not matched to a gene: 3. This CDR3 has 15 residues. The CDR3 bases are TGTGCCAGCTCACCACCGGCGGGACAGGGGGCTGAAGCTTTCTTT. This codes for CASSPPAGQGAEAFF.

This chain joins TRBV6-1 and TRBJ1-3, with D unresolved. CDR3 length: 14 amino acids. The germline CDR1 and CDR2 sequences are MNHNS and SASEGT. The ends were cut back, 1 base at V and 4 bases at J, with 8 bases in the middle. The CDR3 reads CASSEGQQGNTIYF. CDR3 nucleotide sequence: TGTGCCAGCAGTGAAGGGCAACAGGGAAACACCATATATTTT.